A single sample is the source of the 9 T cell receptor beta chains below, sequenced in a study of cytomegalovirus exposure and HLA in healthy donors. Both 60 Vbeta primers and 13 Jbeta primers went into the PCR. Libraries were prepared by immunoSEQ multiplex PCR; TCRdb keeps only in-frame clonotypes and omits some of them. The data show 200,000 to 250,000 clones, around 89% seen once. Sequencing input: PBMCs. The receptors originated from a woman younger than 30 in good health and CMV-seronegative.

The chain uses TRBV6-5 and TRBJ1-6; D is possibly TRBD1 (5 bases). This CDR3 region has 15 residues. Per the germline V gene, CDR1 is MNHEY and CDR2 is SVGAGI. Between the trimmed V and J ends, which lost 3 bases and 4 bases, there was a span of 10 bases. The CDR3 here is CASSYGAGYNSPLHF. DNA of the CDR3: TGTGCCAGCAGTTATGGGGCAGGTTATAATTCACCCCTCCACTTT.

The chain uses TRBV6-6 and TRBJ2-2; 11 nucleotides line up with TRBD2. Germline CDR1 reads MNHNY; CDR2 reads SVGAGI (reference sequence). V dropped 5 bases and J dropped 7; count of bases not matched to a gene: 6. The CDR3 runs 15 residues. The CDR3 sequence is CASSGIAGGSGELFF. In nucleotides, the CDR3 is TGTGCCAGCAGTGGCATAGCGGGAGGGAGCGGGGAGCTGTTTTTT.

The gene calls are TRBV19 and TRBJ2-2; no definite D call. The V and J ends lost 6 bases and 5 bases respectively, with 7 bases between them. This CDR3 has 12 amino acids. CDR1 is LNHDA, CDR2 SQIVND, per germline (reference sequence). The CDR3 coding sequence is TGTGCCAGTAGGCTAAAGACCGGGGAGCTGTTTTTT. Translating it yields CASRLKTGELFF.

The rearrangement uses TRBV11-3 and TRBJ1-1; D perhaps matches TRBD1 (6 bases). Germline CDR1 is SGHNT and CDR2 is YENEEA. Between the trimmed V and J ends, which lost 4 bases and 3 bases, there was a span of 18 bases. The length of the CDR3 is 16 residues. CDR3 amino acids: CASSSIGGGLDTEAFF. In DNA form, the CDR3 reads TGTGCCAGCAGCTCGATAGGGGGGGGGCTAGACACTGAAGCTTTCTTT.

This chain joins TRBV10-3 and TRBJ2-1; 7 bases are shared with TRBD2. The germline gives CDR1 ENHRY, CDR2 SYGVKD. The junction had 7 bases not matched to a gene; V was cut back by 0 bases and J by 8 bases. The CDR3 length is 15 residues. The CDR3 spells CAISESSGKFYEQFF. CDR3 nucleotides: TGTGCCATCAGTGAGTCCAGCGGGAAATTTTATGAGCAGTTCTTC.

The V gene is TRBV27, the J gene TRBJ1-1; 11 bases are shared with TRBD1. The CDR3 totals 15 residues. V lost 5 bases to trimming and J lost 3 bases; unmatched junction nucleotides: 5. The germline gives CDR1 MNHEY, CDR2 SMNVEV (reference sequence). This CDR3 is CASSTDRGPHTEAFF. As DNA, the CDR3 is TGTGCCAGCAGTACGGACAGGGGGCCCCACACTGAAGCTTTCTTT.

The CDR3 DNA follows: TGCGCCAGCAGCCAGAAGACAGCCGGTGGTAGCACAGATACGCAGTATTTT. It codes for CASSQKTAGGSTDTQYF. The chain links TRBV4-1 to TRBJ2-3, with a tentative D call TRBD1 (5 bases). Trimming removed 3 bases at V and 0 bases at J, with 16 bases between. The CDR3 is made up of 17 amino acids. Germline CDR1 reads MGHRA; CDR2 reads YSYEKL.

V gene TRBV18 combines with J gene TRBJ2-7; perhaps TRBD1 as D (6 bases). The V gene lost 4 bases and the J gene lost 6 bases, with 16 bases spanning the gap. This CDR3 region has 14 residues. The germline CDR1 and CDR2 sequences are KGHSH and LQKENI. CDR3 coding DNA: TGTGCCAGCTCACGAGGATTAACAGGGATCGAGCAGTACTTC. As protein: CASSRGLTGIEQYF. Combining the CDR3 with reference TRBV18 and TRBJ2-7 gives the whole variable domain NAGVMQNPRHLVRRRGQEARLRCSPMKGHSHVYWYRQLPEEGLKFMVYLQKENIIDESGMPKERFSAEFPKEGPSILRIQQVVRGDSAAYFCASSRGLTGIEQYFGPGTRLTVT.

V is TRBV4-1 and J is TRBJ2-1; 11 bases are a match to TRBD2. CDR1 is MGHRA and CDR2 is YSYEKL in the germline V gene. With 4 bases clipped from V and 4 bases from J, the junction kept 3 bases outside the gene matches. The CDR3 loop spans 15 amino acids. The chain's CDR3 is CASSPTSGEYNEQFF. In DNA form, the CDR3 reads TGCGCCAGCAGCCCGACTAGCGGGGAATACAATGAGCAGTTCTTC.